This passage covers 20 T cell receptor beta chains from one sample sequenced in a study of T cell repertoires in cytomegalovirus infection. One entry per CDR3 protein, called by TCRdb with MiXCR from the reads. Of nearly 550,000 distinct CDR3 sequences detected, 16% appear once; the ten largest clones hold 20% to 30%. Material for sequencing was CD8+ T cells from PBMCs. These receptors were taken from a human donor in good health (CMV status not recorded). Some clones in this sample may be carry-over from other donors' samples.

V is TRBV15 and J is TRBJ2-1; D is unresolved. Trimming left V 6 bases short and J 6 bases short, with 9 bases between. The length of the CDR3 is 12 residues. CDR1 LNHNV and CDR2 YYDKDF come from the germline V gene (reference sequence). The CDR3 DNA is TGTGCCACCAGTGCATCGAGCAATGAGCAGTTCTTC. It codes for CATSASSNEQFF.

This clonotype was seen more than once but under ten times. The rearrangement joins TRBV20-1 to TRBJ1-2; unclear D gene. Deletions cut 0 bases from V and 7 bases from J, with 18 bases between. The CDR3 loop spans 15 amino acids. CDR1 and CDR2 from the germline V gene are DFQATT and SNEGSKA (reference sequence). The CDR3 DNA follows: TGCAGTGCTAGAGATGGTCCAACTCCTGGAGGTGGCTACACCTTC. Amino acids: CSARDGPTPGGGYTF.

This clonotype was seen a few times. This chain uses TRBV7-9 with TRBJ2-7; 8 bases line up with TRBD1. The junction had 6 bases not matched to a gene; V was cut back by 4 bases and J by 7 bases. There are 13 residues in the CDR3. Germline V gene lookup returns CDR1 SEHNR and CDR2 FQNEAQ (reference sequence). CDR3 residues: CASSSQGADEQYF. As DNA, the CDR3 is TGTGCCAGCAGCTCTCAGGGGGCGGATGAGCAGTACTTC.

This chain connects TRBV9 to TRBJ2-7, with 8 nucleotides matching TRBD1. Losses at the gene ends were 8 bases for V and 3 bases for J; bases not matched to a gene: 10. The CDR3 contains 14 residues. CDR1 and CDR2 (germline): SGDLS, YYNGEE. The CDR3 spells CASSVGQGGYEQYF. In DNA form, the CDR3 reads TGTGCCAGTAGTGTCGGACAGGGTGGCTACGAGCAGTACTTC.

This clonotype has a count of ten or more. V gene TRBV28 combines with J gene TRBJ1-2, with 8 bases aligning to TRBD1. Germline loops: CDR1 MDHEN, CDR2 SYDVKM. Unmatched junction bases numbered 13, after V lost 3 bases and J lost 4 bases. CDR3 length: 17 residues. For the CDR3, the DNA is TGTGCCAGCAGTTTGGCCCAGGGGGCCCTCCCCAGCTATGGCTACACCTTC. This gives the protein CASSLAQGALPSYGYTF.

The count of this clonotype is one. The CDR3 loop is CASSAHTGLAKNIQYF. The CDR3 nucleotides read TGTGCCAGCAGCGCTCATACAGGTCTAGCCAAAAACATTCAGTACTTC. The gene calls are TRBV9 and TRBJ2-4; a weak D match, TRBD1 (5 bases). The CDR3 spans 16 residues. The germline V gene has CDR1 SGDLS and CDR2 YYNGEE. V was clipped by 3 bases and J by 0 bases, with 13 bases between them.

The rearrangement links TRBV19 to TRBJ1-3, with 10 bases identical to TRBD1. V dropped 4 bases and J dropped 0; count of bases not matched to a gene: 12. Per germline, CDR1 LNHDA and CDR2 SQIVND (reference sequence). The CDR3 sequence is 19 residues long. For the CDR3, the DNA is TGTGCCAGTAGTACCTCCGGGACAGGGGAGGGAGCCTCTGGAAACACCATATATTTT. This codes for CASSTSGTGEGASGNTIYF.

On this clonotype itself: A much bigger clone sits one base away, suggesting this may be a read error. The conserved phenylalanine or tryptophan normally closing the CDR3 is absent here, so this likely arose from a read error. The genes are TRBV7-4 and TRBJ2-5; D uncertain. Deletions cut 5 bases from V and 4 bases from J, with 17 bases between. The CDR3 contains 15 residues. Germline-derived CDR1 and CDR2 are SGHVT and SQSDAQ. The CDR3 DNA is TGTGCCAGCAGCCACGAAATTGCCGAAAGAGAGACCCAGTACTTA. Residues: CASSHEIAERETQYL.

V and J are TRBV28 and TRBJ1-1; D gene unclear. Trimming cost V 5 bases and J 2 bases, with 18 bases left between them. The germline V gene has CDR1 MDHEN and CDR2 SYDVKM. The CDR3 is 16 residues long. CDR3 in amino acids: CASSVQLQWLNTEAFF. In DNA form, the CDR3 reads TGTGCCAGCAGTGTTCAGCTACAGTGGTTAAACACTGAAGCTTTCTTT.

This clonotype was counted between two and nine times. The rearrangement joins TRBV6-2 or TRBV6-3 to TRBJ2-1, with 9 nucleotides matching TRBD2. V was clipped by 6 bases and J by 12 bases; unmatched bases: 9. This CDR3 has 13 residues. Germline loops: CDR1 MNHEY, CDR2 SVGEGT. CDR3 amino acids: CASSLGGRDGQFF. CDR3 nucleotides: TGTGCCAGCAGCCTAGGCGGGAGGGACGGGCAGTTCTTC.

This clonotype was seen repeatedly, ten times or more. This chain connects TRBV14 to TRBJ2-7, with D uncertain. The ends were cut back, 1 base at V and 12 bases at J, with 19 bases in the middle. The CDR3 covers 14 residues. Germline CDR1 is SGHDN and CDR2 is FVKESK. The CDR3 reads CASSQGKDPRSGYF. The CDR3 region has the DNA TGTGCCAGCAGCCAAGGAAAGGACCCGAGATCGGGGTACTTC.

Many counts were recorded for this clonotype. J is TRBJ1-1 and V is TRBV5-6; D not resolved. The CDR3 sequence is 16 residues long. The V gene lost 1 base and the J gene lost 1 base, with 14 bases spanning the gap. Germline V CDR1 and CDR2: SGHDT, YYEEEE. CDR3 sequence: CASSLTLLEGNTEAFF. The DNA for the CDR3 is TGTGCCAGCAGCTTGACACTCTTAGAAGGGAACACTGAAGCTTTCTTT.

The table lists this clonotype with a count of one. A clone one base away is much larger, so this may be a read error. The rearrangement joins TRBV6-5 to TRBJ2-7, with 9 bases lining up with TRBD1. The V and J ends lost 2 bases and 2 bases, in that order; junction bases with no gene match: 7. The CDR3 covers 16 residues. Germline loops: CDR1 MNHEY, CDR2 SVGAGI. The CDR3 spells CASSYRDRVGTYEQYF. The CDR3 nucleotides are TGTGCCAGCAGTTACCGGGACAGGGTAGGGACCTACGAGCAGTACTTC.

J is TRBJ2-2 and V is TRBV6-2 or TRBV6-3; possible D gene TRBD2, 7 bases. V was shortened by 0 bases and J by 1 base, with 9 bases between the two germline ends. Germline CDR1 reads MNHEY; CDR2 reads SVGEGT. The CDR3 contains 16 residues. As DNA, the CDR3 is TGTGCCAGCAGTTACTCGGGAGGGGGGAACACCGGGGAGCTGTTTTTT. Protein sequence: CASSYSGGGNTGELFF.

This clonotype showed up many times. CDR3 protein: CASRPRGSSYEQYF. The CDR3 nucleotides are TGTGCCAGCAGACCTAGGGGCAGCTCCTACGAGCAGTACTTC. The chain couples TRBV7-9 to TRBJ2-7, with a tentative D call TRBD1 (5 bases). V was cut by 6 bases and J by 0 bases, with 12 bases left in between. This CDR3 comprises 14 residues. CDR1 SEHNR and CDR2 FQNEAQ come from the germline V gene (reference sequence).

This clonotype was observed at least ten times. The V call is TRBV7-6, the J call TRBJ1-6; 7 bases align to TRBD1. With V trimmed by 1 base and J by 9 bases, 3 bases remained unmatched. This CDR3 has 14 residues. Germline values: CDR1 SGHVS, CDR2 FNYEAQ. CDR3 DNA: TGTGCCAGCAGCTTAGAGGGGGCGGTTTCACCCCTCCACTTT. It specifies CASSLEGAVSPLHF.

This clonotype was seen a few times. CDR3 amino acids: CSARETDRVYNEQFF. As DNA, the CDR3 is TGCAGTGCTAGAGAGACGGACAGGGTCTACAATGAGCAGTTCTTC. This sequence joins TRBV20-1 and TRBJ2-1, with TRBD1 matching over 8 bases. In germline, CDR1 is DFQATT, CDR2 SNEGSKA (reference sequence). This CDR3 contains 15 residues. The J segment lost 3 bases and the V segment lost 0 bases, leaving 4 bases of the junction unmatched.

This clonotype was seen at least ten times. One end of the junction varies from germline; a read error may be responsible. V gene TRBV7-7 combines with J gene TRBJ2-7; D gene uncertain. The CDR3 extends over 13 amino acids. Looked up from germline, CDR1 is SSHAT and CDR2 is FNYEAQ (reference sequence). The CDR3 region has the DNA TGTGCTAGCAGCAGAAGTTTCTCAGACGAGCAGTACTTC. Its protein is CASSRSFSDEQYF.

Points on this clonotype: A much larger clone sits a single nucleotide away, making a read error possible. This rearrangement joins TRBV27 to TRBJ2-3; 7 bases are shared with TRBD2. CDR1 MNHEY and CDR2 SMNVEV come from the germline V gene (reference sequence). The CDR3 is made up of 15 amino acids. Here the CDR3 reads CTSSLSPSGTRSQYF. In DNA, the CDR3 is TGTACCAGCAGTTTATCCCCTAGCGGTACGCGGTCGCAGTATTTT.

Remarks on this clonotype: This may be a read error: a much more frequent sequence differs by one nucleotide. The missing conserved phenylalanine or tryptophan at the end of this CDR3 makes a read error likely. This chain links TRBV6-1 with TRBJ2-2; D unclear. This CDR3 spans 15 amino acids. Trimming took 4 bases from V and 4 from J, leaving 13 bases between them. CDR1 and CDR2 (germline): MNHNS, SASEGT. The CDR3 DNA follows: TGTGCCAGCAGTGTGGGTGGGGAAAGCACCGGGGAGCTGTTTCTT. Amino acids: CASSVGGESTGELFL.